This TCR beta chain originates from a study of blood T cell repertoires in COVID-19. For the study at large: Acute-phase and convalescent COVID-19 samples originated in the United States, Italy and Spain.

The method was immunoSEQ multiplex PCR; TCRdb's version includes in-frame clones alone and lacks a portion of them. The table includes tens of thousands of clones, over 80% detected once. The TCR originated in a woman aged 80 or over with acute or convalescent COVID-19. The sequenced material came from peripheral blood.

The CDR3 region is CASSGAGGGTDTQYF. CDR3 bases: TGTGCCAGCAGTGGAGCGGGAGGGGGGACAGATACGCAGTATTTT. The rearrangement uses TRBV6-1 and TRBJ2-3; 10 bases agree with TRBD2. From germline, CDR1 is MNHNS and CDR2 SASEGT. The junction had 4 bases not matched to a gene; V was cut back by 4 bases and J by 3 bases. The CDR3 covers 15 residues.